The 5 T cell receptor beta chains below all came from one sample that was sequenced in a study of T-cell memory formation after mild COVID-19 (dated by TCRdb to the early 2020s). The library was generated by 5' RACE. The run used an Illumina NovaSeq 6000. TCRdb reprocessing: public reads trimmed at Q25 with fastp, clones called with MiXCR, in-frame beta chains kept. Rows are combined by CDR3 protein, so each entry shows the most common genes and DNA. Recorded for this sample are hundreds of thousands of distinct CDR3 sequences; 14% of them occurred a single time. Together, the top ten hold roughly 22% of the sample. The sequencing sample was made of PBMCs or a T cell subset sorted from them (not recorded which). Receptor source: a man between 18 and 35 years old who had mild COVID-19 (a few samples of this study predate the infection). The sample titles of this study are shuffled in the database, so cell type and time point are left out; the donor was told from shared clones.

This clonotype has at least ten counts. The germline gene is not matched at one end of the junction; a read error may be the cause. The chain carries TRBV27 and TRBJ2-3; TRBD1 matches at 8 bases. Germline CDR1 is MNHEY and CDR2 is SMNVEV (reference sequence). This CDR3 comprises 13 residues. The CDR3 bases are TGTGTCAGCAGGGGGCTGGGCACAGATACGCAGTATTTT. Translated, it gives CVSRGLGTDTQYF.

The rearrangement joins TRBV14 to TRBJ2-7, with 9 positions matching TRBD1. Unmatched junction bases numbered 7, after V lost 4 bases and J lost 6 bases. This CDR3 region has 14 residues. CDR1 is SGHDN and CDR2 is FVKESK in the germline V gene. Here the CDR3 reads CASSLTGGGPEQYV. CDR3 in DNA: TGTGCCAGCAGCCTGACAGGGGGGGGTCCCGAGCAGTACGTC.

This clonotype appeared a few times. The rearrangement uses TRBV24-1 and TRBJ2-3, with D perhaps TRBD1 or TRBD2 (5 bases each). Trimming stripped 6 bases from V and 6 bases from J, with 18 bases between. The CDR3 loop spans 15 amino acids. The germline CDR1 and CDR2 sequences are KGHDR and SFDVKD. CDR3 in DNA: TGTGCCACCAGTAGCCCTGGTTTGGGGGAGGATACGCAGTATTTT. This translates into CATSSPGLGEDTQYF.

The rearrangement joins TRBV15 to TRBJ2-5; 9 bases align to TRBD2. Per germline, CDR1 LNHNV and CDR2 YYDKDF (reference sequence). Losses at the gene ends were 9 bases for V and 2 bases for J; bases not matched to a gene: 13. This CDR3 comprises 16 residues. The CDR3 loop is CATTGMASGVQETQYF. CDR3 bases: TGTGCCACAACAGGGATGGCTAGCGGGGTACAAGAGACCCAGTACTTC.

This clonotype turned up a few times. V gene TRBV6-5 combines with J gene TRBJ1-1; TRBD1 matches 8 bases. Germline loops: CDR1 MNHEY, CDR2 SVGAGI. The J segment lost 2 bases and the V segment lost 6 bases, leaving 8 bases of the junction unmatched. CDR3 size: 15 residues. DNA of the CDR3: TGTGCCAGCAGACTTCAGGGGGCCCCTAACACTGAAGCTTTCTTT. It specifies CASRLQGAPNTEAFF.